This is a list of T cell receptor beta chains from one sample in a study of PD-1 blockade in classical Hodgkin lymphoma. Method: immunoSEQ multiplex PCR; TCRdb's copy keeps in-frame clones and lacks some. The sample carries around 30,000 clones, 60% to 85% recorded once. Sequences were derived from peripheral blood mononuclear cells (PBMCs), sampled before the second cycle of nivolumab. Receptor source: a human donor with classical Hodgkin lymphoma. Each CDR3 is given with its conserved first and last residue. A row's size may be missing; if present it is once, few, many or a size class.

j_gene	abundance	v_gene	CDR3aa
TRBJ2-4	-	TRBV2	CASRPLPTDIQYF
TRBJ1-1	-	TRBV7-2	CASSLDSVEAFF
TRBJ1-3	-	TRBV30	CACPWGDSGNTIYF
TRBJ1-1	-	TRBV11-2	CASSLASGGYTEAFF
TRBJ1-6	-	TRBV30	CAWSNLPGRQEHF
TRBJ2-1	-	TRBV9	CASSVGVSIDNEQFF
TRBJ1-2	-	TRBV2	CASSEMRESYGYTF
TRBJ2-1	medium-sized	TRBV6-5	CASSSRQTDEQFF
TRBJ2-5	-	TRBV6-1	CASSQGQGYQETQYF
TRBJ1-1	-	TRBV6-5	CASSLITGTEAFF
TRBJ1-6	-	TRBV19	CASSISGVYNSPLHF
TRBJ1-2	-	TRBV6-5	CASSSPNGAHYGYTF
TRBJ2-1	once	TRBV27	CASSTFNEQFF
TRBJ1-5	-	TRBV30	CAGSGPGGQPQHF
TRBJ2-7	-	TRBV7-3	CASSTLAGGEQYF